The rows below give T cell receptor beta chains drawn from one sample of a study of shared T cell receptors in the human thymus. Clones were read by immunoSEQ multiplex PCR, and TCRdb kept only the in-frame ones, dropping some. This sample has 700,000 or so clones, with 70% to 90% found just once. A further study also used this sample, focusing on human thymus T cells.

Sequenced: thymocytes. These receptors all stem from a girl in the first two years of life with a congenital heart defect. CDR3s leave out the opening cysteine and the closing phenylalanine or tryptophan. Each record gives: J gene, clone size, V gene, CDR3 protein. For some rows the clone size is stated as once, few or many, or as a class when expanded; others skip it.

>TRBJ1-2|NA|TRBV6-1
ASSGGGGDGYT
>TRBJ2-1|NA|TRBV6-1
AIHSGGVDNEQF
>TRBJ1-1|once|TRBV5-6
ASEQDQFTEAF
>TRBJ1-6|few|TRBV14
ASSQRLQGPLSDSPLH
>TRBJ2-6|NA|TRBV18
ASSPIQGAHPGANVLT
>TRBJ1-2|NA|TRBV7-9
ASSSAGVDRGLKGYT
>TRBJ2-3|few|TRBV7-8
ASSLGEGLGTDTQY
>TRBJ2-7|NA|TRBV5-6
ASSGEGTGVVEQY
>TRBJ1-2|NA|TRBV28
ASSPPRQGWYGYT
>TRBJ1-3|NA|TRBV11-2
ASSLDNSGNTIY
>TRBJ2-4|NA|TRBV19
ASNKPGQKNIQY